Given below is one T cell receptor (beta chain) in context. From germline, CDR1 is MNHNY and CDR2 SVGAGI (reference sequence). This CDR3 region has 13 residues. Trimming stripped 6 bases from V and 3 bases from J, with 12 bases between. This record belongs to a study of blood T cell repertoires in COVID-19. Produced via immunoSEQ multiplex PCR; TCRdb's table is partial and in-frame only. The sample contains about 99,000 clones, 87% of which appear only once. Material: peripheral blood. This receptor was taken from a man over 45 with acute or convalescent COVID-19. The J gene is TRBJ2-7, the V gene TRBV6-6; possibly TRBD2 for D (5 bases). CDR3 nucleotide sequence: TGTGCCAGCAGCACCGAGAGGGTCTACGAGCAGTACTTC. Encoded protein: CASSTERVYEQYF.